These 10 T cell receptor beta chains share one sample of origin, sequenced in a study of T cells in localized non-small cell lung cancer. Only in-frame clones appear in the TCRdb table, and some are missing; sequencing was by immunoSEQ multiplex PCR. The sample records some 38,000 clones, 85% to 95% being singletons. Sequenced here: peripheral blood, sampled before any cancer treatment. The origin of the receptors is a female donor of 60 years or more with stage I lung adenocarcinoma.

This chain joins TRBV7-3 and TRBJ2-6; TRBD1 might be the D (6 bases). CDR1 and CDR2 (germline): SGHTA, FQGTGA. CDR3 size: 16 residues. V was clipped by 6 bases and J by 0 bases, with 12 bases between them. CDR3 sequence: CASRQTGSSGANVLTF. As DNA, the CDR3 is TGTGCCAGCAGGCAAACAGGGAGCTCTGGGGCCAACGTCCTGACTTTC.

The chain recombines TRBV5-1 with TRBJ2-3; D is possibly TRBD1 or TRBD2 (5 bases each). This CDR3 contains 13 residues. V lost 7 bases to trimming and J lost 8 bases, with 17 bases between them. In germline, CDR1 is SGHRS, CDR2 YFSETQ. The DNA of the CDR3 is TGCGCCAGCCTTCCTACGGGGCAGGGTACGCAGTATTTT. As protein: CASLPTGQGTQYF. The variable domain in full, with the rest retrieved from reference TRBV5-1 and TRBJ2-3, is KAGVTQTPRYLIKTRGQQVTLSCSPISGHRSVSWYQQTPGQGLQFLFEYFSETQRNKGNFPGRFSGRQFSNSRSEMNVSTLELGDSALYLCASLPTGQGTQYFGPGTRLTVL.

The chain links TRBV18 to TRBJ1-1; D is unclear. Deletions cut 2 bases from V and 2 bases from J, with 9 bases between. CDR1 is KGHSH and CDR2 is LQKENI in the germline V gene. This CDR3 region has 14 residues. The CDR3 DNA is TGTGCCAGCTCACCAATCTCAGGCAACACTGAAGCTTTCTTT. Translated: CASSPISGNTEAFF.

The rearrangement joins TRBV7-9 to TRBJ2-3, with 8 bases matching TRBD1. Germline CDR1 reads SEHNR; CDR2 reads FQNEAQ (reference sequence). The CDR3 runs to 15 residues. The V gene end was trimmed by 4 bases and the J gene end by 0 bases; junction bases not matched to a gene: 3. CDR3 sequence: CASSSGQGSTDTQYF. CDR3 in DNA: TGTGCCAGCAGCTCAGGACAGGGAAGCACAGATACGCAGTATTTT.

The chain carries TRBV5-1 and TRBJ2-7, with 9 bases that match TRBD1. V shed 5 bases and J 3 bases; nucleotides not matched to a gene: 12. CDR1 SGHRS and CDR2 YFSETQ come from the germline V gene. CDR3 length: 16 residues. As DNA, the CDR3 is TGCGCCAGCAGTTTTACTTCCGGGACAGGGATCTACGAGCAGTACTTC. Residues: CASSFTSGTGIYEQYF.

The CDR3 reads CASSLALSETQYF. CDR3 bases: TGTGCCAGCAGCTTAGCGTTGTCAGAGACCCAGTACTTC. The chain employs TRBV7-6 and TRBJ2-5, with D unclear. Germline-derived CDR1 and CDR2 are SGHVS and FNYEAQ. This CDR3 contains 13 residues. V was pared by 0 bases and J by 4 bases, with 6 bases between.

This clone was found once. CDR3 sequence: CASSSPAGSTGYTF. The CDR3 nucleotides read TGTGCCAGCAGCTCCCCGGCGGGCTCCACCGGCTACACCTTC. J is TRBJ1-2 and V is TRBV4-2; D is undetermined. Germline values: CDR1 LGHNA, CDR2 YNFKEQ. The CDR3 runs to 14 residues. Trimming left V 5 bases short and J 8 bases short, with 18 bases between.

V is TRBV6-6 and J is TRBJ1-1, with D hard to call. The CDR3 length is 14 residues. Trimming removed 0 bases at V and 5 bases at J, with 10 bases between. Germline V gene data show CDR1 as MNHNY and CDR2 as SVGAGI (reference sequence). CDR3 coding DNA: TGTGCCAGCAGTTACTCGAGAATGGGGACTGAAGCTTTCTTT. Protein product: CASSYSRMGTEAFF.

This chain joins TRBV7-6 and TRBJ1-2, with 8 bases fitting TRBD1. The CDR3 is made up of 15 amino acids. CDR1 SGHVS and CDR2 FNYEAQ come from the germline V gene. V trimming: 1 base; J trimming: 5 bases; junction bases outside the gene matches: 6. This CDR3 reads CASSLESGGYYGYTF. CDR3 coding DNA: TGTGCCAGCAGCTTAGAGTCAGGGGGCTATTATGGCTACACCTTC.

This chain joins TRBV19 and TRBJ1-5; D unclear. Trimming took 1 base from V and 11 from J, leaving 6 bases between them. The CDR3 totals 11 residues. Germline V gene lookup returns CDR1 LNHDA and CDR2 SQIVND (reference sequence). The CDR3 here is CASSIGNTQHF. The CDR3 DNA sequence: TGTGCCAGTAGTATAGGTAATACCCAGCATTTT. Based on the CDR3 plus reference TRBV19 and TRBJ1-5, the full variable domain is DGGITQSPKYLFRKEGQNVTLSCEQNLNHDAMYWYRQDPGQGLRLIYYSQIVNDFQKGDIAEGYSVSREKKESFPLTVTSAQKNPTAFYLCASSIGNTQHFGDGTRLSIL.